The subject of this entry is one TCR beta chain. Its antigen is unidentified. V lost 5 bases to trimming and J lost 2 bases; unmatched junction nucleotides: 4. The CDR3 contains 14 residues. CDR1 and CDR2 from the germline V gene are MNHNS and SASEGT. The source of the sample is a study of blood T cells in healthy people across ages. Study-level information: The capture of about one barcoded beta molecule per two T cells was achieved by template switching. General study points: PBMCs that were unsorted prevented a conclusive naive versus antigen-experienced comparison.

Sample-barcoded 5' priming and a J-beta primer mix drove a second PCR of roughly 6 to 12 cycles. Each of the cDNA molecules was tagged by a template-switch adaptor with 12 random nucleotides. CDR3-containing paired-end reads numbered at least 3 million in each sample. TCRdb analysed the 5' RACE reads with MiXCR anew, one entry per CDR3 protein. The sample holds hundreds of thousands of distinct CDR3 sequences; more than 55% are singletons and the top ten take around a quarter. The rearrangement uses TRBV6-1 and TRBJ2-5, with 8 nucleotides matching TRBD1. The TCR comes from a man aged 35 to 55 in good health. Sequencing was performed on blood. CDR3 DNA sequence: TGTGCCAGCAGTTCGGACAGGGTACAAGAGACCCAGTACTTC. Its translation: CASSSDRVQETQYF.